This entry describes one T cell receptor beta chain. The antigen it binds to is not known. No much larger clone exists at a distance of one base, and base qualities are not known. The sample originates from a study of cytomegalovirus exposure and HLA in healthy donors (dated by TCRdb to the late 2010s). About the investigation overall: An earlier analysis of approximately 640 of the donors reported about 250 Gb of sequence data and 117 million unique TCR beta sequences from roughly 180 million T cells. An early release covering more than 500 HLA-typed donors comprised about 310 gigabases of sequencing data and roughly 86 million unique TCR sequences. Of the roughly 400 genotyped donors, about 80% fell in the genetic ancestry cluster associated with self-reported Caucasian donors. The aim of the study was to test whether cataloging public T cell receptors could identify signatures of past pathogen exposure. The study used immunosequencing to profile the T cell repertoires of approximately 690 subjects and linked those repertoires to cytomegalovirus serostatus. In addition to the first cohort of 666 subjects, a separate validation cohort of over 90 different subjects was used. To predict cytomegalovirus infection status, the study brought together high-throughput TCR immunosequencing, statistical association of individual TCRs with disease status, and machine learning. A later analysis re-analyzed previously published TCR beta repertoires from roughly 630 donors and added high-resolution HLA genotyping to study TCR occurrence patterns. The later analysis used no new phenotypic data to find candidate immune exposures, relying instead on TCR beta sequences and their occurrence across donors. To decide whether each TCR beta V gene segment behaved as functional or pseudogenic, an earlier analysis of some 570 of the donors relied on high-throughput TCR beta sequencing. Donor age, sex, ethnicity and CMV serostatus were compiled alongside the repertoire data. A later genetic analysis took genome-wide SNP genotypes for about 55% of the 666 donors and used that subset as a discovery cohort. Every discovery cohort repertoire had been produced on one sequencing platform. HLA typing covered class I and class II loci at four-digit resolution. Typing coverage differed by locus: A, B, C, DRB1 and DQB1 were typed in roughly 620-630 donors, DQA1 in 522, DPA1 in 600 to 610, and DPB1 in about 450. A few DR-DQ haplotypes were handled as single units for association and clustering because linkage in the cohort was strong. Among some 410 genotyped donors of the cohort, an average of approximately 240,000 unique TCR beta nucleotide sequences was sequenced per donor, of which 15% to 20% were non-productive.

Relative to germline, V is missing 7 bases and J is missing 2 bases, with 4 bases of the junction outside any gene match. The CDR3 goes from the cysteine to the phenylalanine over 13 residues. The kept DNA is CDR3 alone, 39 bases in frame from the first base. CDR1 and CDR2 were assigned from the germline V gene as SQVTM and ANQGSEA. Overall study outcomes, separate from this receptor: A later genetic analysis reported fewer N-insertions in productive TCRs among donors in an Asian-associated ancestry cluster than the roughly 650-donor mean. In this cohort, only TCR beta chains were sequenced, and detectable features were limited by the absence of alpha or paired-chain data. An association between a missense DCLRE1C variant and V-gene and J-gene trimming of TCR beta chains was found in a later genetic analysis and replicated in an independent cohort. The classifier was reported to diagnose cytomegalovirus status with high specificity and sensitivity in both the original and validation cohorts. In vitro tests confirmed that three of the cytomegalovirus-associated TCR beta chains recognize cytomegalovirus antigens. Because counts were too low, roughly 16 rarely observed V segments, including chromosome 9 orphons, were left out of the earlier analysis of approximately 580 of the donors. Linkage disequilibrium might explain the correlated functional status among segregating V segments, but an unknown experimental factor could not be excluded. While some public TCRs were present in many individuals, most TCR sequences turned up only very rarely across donors. A further reported finding was that TCR beta sequences accurately predicted the HLA-A and HLA-B alleles for most subjects in the first cohort. Compared with equally common non-associated chains, HLA-associated TCR beta chains in a later analysis were more clonally expanded and had lower generation probabilities. In a later analysis, TCR association rates were found to vary across HLA loci, with the most associated TCRs seen for DRB1 alleles and the fewest for HLA-C alleles. Sequencing depth was assumed to be roughly uniform across donors in the presence/absence analyses, though that assumption may not hold. Several of the top co-occurrence clusters appeared to be linked to parvovirus B19, influenza, CMV and Epstein-Barr virus, according to a later analysis. A group of highly shared sequence variants was considered likely to be a technical artifact of the sequencing pipeline. The 87-base-pair reads could not distinguish some IMGT-functional V segments, including TRBV6-2 and TRBV6-3, so those segments were excluded. Assigning TCR associations to individual alleles was difficult when HLA alleles, especially DR and DQ, strongly co-occurred. In the study, about 150 TCR beta chains were listed as associated with cytomegalovirus. A later analysis associated about 16,000 TCR beta sequences with specific HLA alleles at a false discovery rate of 0.05. An earlier analysis of 587 of the donors showed that most TCR beta V segments appeared in productive rearrangements either about 90% or about 30% of the time, which broadly matched IMGT annotations. The authors suggested that the approach could potentially be extended to other disease states and immunological phenotypes. Because some donors lacked HLA typing at each locus, the association tests relied only on the typed subset. In a later analysis, most CMV-associated TCR beta chains were found to appear HLA-restricted, with HLA associations seemingly driven largely by CMV exposure. CMV serostatus was the only immune exposure information available for the cohort.

Library generation was performed with the immunoSEQ multiplex PCR assay. A mixture of 60 forward primers for TCR Vbeta segments and 13 reverse primers for TCR Jbeta segments was used in the multiplex PCR. Amplification of the CDR3 region of rearranged TCR beta genes was performed with a multiplex PCR assay on genomic DNA. Amplified TCR beta libraries were sequenced as 87-base-pair reads on the Illumina HiSeq System. Under the source paper's analysis protocol: A later analysis counted some 80 million unique TCR beta chains across the 690 or so repertoires, and roughly 9.9 million of these chains were shared by at least two donors. A nearest-neighbor algorithm error-corrected the raw reads and collapsed the reads into unique sequences, merging closely related sequences to remove PCR and sequencing errors. To assign V, D and J gene segments, CDR3 sequences were aligned to IMGT reference sequences. For a sequence to be retained, at least a six-nucleotide match to both a V gene segment and a J gene segment was required. A rearrangement was called productive if the CDR3 had no stop codons and remained in frame with V and J, and every other rearrangement was called non-productive. CDR3 was defined according to IMGT convention as the region running from the second conserved V-encoded cysteine to the conserved J-encoded phenylalanine. The earlier analysis of a few hundred of the donors excluded any sequence lacking an unambiguous match to a single V gene segment. An earlier analysis of around 600 of the donors classified V segments as functional when productive rearrangements were above 56.7% and as segregating when the standard deviation between donors was above 5%. A statistical classification framework was built for diagnosing cytomegalovirus status from the catalog of TCR beta chain sequences. In a later analysis, TCR nucleotide sequences were compared against IMGT/GENE-DB human TR gene sequences so that V and J genes could be assigned. In a later analysis, CDR3 sequences and most-parsimonious VDJ recombination scenarios were assigned using the TCRdist pipeline. In a later analysis, each TCR beta chain was defined by its CDR3 amino acid sequence together with its V-gene family, and reads lacking a unique V-gene family were excluded. In a later analysis, 450 to 600 highly shared, low-generation-probability nucleotide sequences were removed to address suspected cross-contamination and a sequencing artifact. In a later analysis, a clonal expansion index was calculated for each public chain from normalized within-repertoire ranks of inferred template counts. In a later analysis, generation probabilities were computed using a VDJ recombination model fitted to out-of-frame rearrangements, and the results were checked against IGoR. Hypergeometric tests were used in a later analysis to score TCR-TCR, TCR-HLA and TCR-CMV co-occurrence, with a repertoire-size bias correction applied to the TCR pairs. A later analysis estimated false discovery rates by permuting HLA or CMV assignments 20 times. A later analysis grouped co-occurring TCRs with DBSCAN, adding TCRdist sequence similarity when clustering within HLA-allele-positive subsets. For co-occurrence clustering, repertoires with fewer than 30,000 or more than 120,000 public chains were excluded, along with five repertoires with anomalous nucleotide sharing. What TCRdb holds here is the immuneACCESS table cut down to in-frame rearrangements. Part of the clones is not present; checked against another copy, under half of the missing clones reflect an unresolved V gene, and the others are unexplained. The V and J calls and clone size were taken over from that table, and D and trimming were inferred from the DNA. A total of 130,000 or so clones appear in this sample, 61% of them only once. The top ten clonotypes cover approximately 1.7% of the sample.

The cohort comprised 666 healthy bone marrow donors. All cohort members were sampled while nominally healthy, although unrecorded immune exposures were likely present. The donor tested CMV seronegative and was one of the 352 seronegative cohort members. Each donor provided a peripheral blood sample, and peripheral blood mononuclear cells were used for TCR beta sequencing. The Qiagen DNeasy Blood Extraction Kit was used to extract genomic DNA from the blood cell samples. This clonotype was obtained from a male donor in good health and CMV-seronegative. The sample comprised PBMCs. The rearrangement joined TRBV29-1 to TRBJ2-5, and 10 bases in between align with TRBD2. The CDR3 region: CSAASGGQETQYF. At the DNA level, the sequence is TGCAGCGCAGCTAGCGGGGGACAAGAGACCCAGTACTTC.